The 20 T cell receptor beta chains listed next were all sequenced from one sample in a study of shared clonotypes between healthy human individuals. Cells designated naive CD8 were CD45RO-negative and were positively selected for CCR7, with terminally differentiated effector memory CD45RA+ cells excluded. The protocol was immunoSEQ multiplex PCR, while the TCRdb copy is restricted to in-frame clones and leaves out a portion. The repertoire has about 650,000 clones, just under 97% of them found once; the top ten carry 0.11%. Input material: naive CD8+ T cells sorted from blood. Receptors originate from a woman between 25 and 40 years old in good health.

The chain recombines TRBV5-1 with TRBJ2-1; 9 nucleotides match TRBD2. From germline, CDR1 is SGHRS and CDR2 YFSETQ. CDR3 length: 17 residues. V lost 4 bases and J lost 4; bases outside the gene matches: 12. The CDR3 here is CASSGNLAGVGYNEQFF. The CDR3 nucleotides read TGCGCCAGCAGCGGCAACTTAGCGGGAGTGGGTTACAATGAGCAGTTCTTC.

The J gene is TRBJ2-7, the V gene TRBV13; 10 bases line up with TRBD2. The CDR3 contains 19 residues. Trimming took 5 bases from V and 4 from J; bases not matched to a gene: 20. Germline values: CDR1 PRHDT, CDR2 FYEKMQ (reference sequence). CDR3 DNA sequence: TGTGCCAGCAGCCTCTGGGGTTCTAGCGGGGGTACCCGGGGATACGAGCAGTACTTC. Translation: CASSLWGSSGGTRGYEQYF.

V gene TRBV4-2 combines with J gene TRBJ2-1, with TRBD2 identical over 12 bases. The J segment lost 6 bases and the V segment lost 4 bases, leaving 4 bases of the junction unmatched. From germline, CDR1 is LGHNA and CDR2 YNFKEQ. CDR3 size: 15 residues. The CDR3 sequence: CASSLAGLAGNEQFF. For the CDR3, the DNA is TGTGCCAGCAGCCTTGCGGGACTAGCGGGCAATGAGCAGTTCTTC.

The rearrangement uses TRBV2 and TRBJ2-7, with TRBD1 identical over 9 bases. The germline V gene has CDR1 SNHLY and CDR2 FYNNEI. J was trimmed by 7 bases and V by 7 bases; bases with no gene match: 11. The CDR3 length is 14 residues. As DNA, the CDR3 is TGTGCCAGCACTCCCGGGACAGGGTATGAAGAGCAGTACTTC. The encoded protein is CASTPGTGYEEQYF.

The chain couples TRBV7-9 to TRBJ2-1, with D tentatively TRBD1 (6 bases). CDR1 and CDR2 (germline): SEHNR, FQNEAQ (reference sequence). This CDR3 has 16 residues. Trimming shortened V by 3 bases and J by 2 bases, and 14 bases separated the two germline ends. CDR3: CASSFLQGKAYNEQFF. The CDR3 bases are TGTGCCAGCAGCTTCTTACAGGGTAAGGCCTACAATGAGCAGTTCTTC.

The chain is built from TRBV27 and TRBJ2-3, with 7 bases lining up with TRBD2. The CDR3 runs to 15 residues. Germline lookup yields CDR1 MNHEY and CDR2 SMNVEV (reference sequence). Unmatched junction bases numbered 6, after V lost 2 bases and J lost 4 bases. This chain's CDR3 is CASSLGRELPDTQYF. DNA of the CDR3: TGTGCCAGCAGTTTAGGGCGGGAGCTTCCAGATACGCAGTATTTT.

The chain employs TRBV15 and TRBJ1-2, with 7 bases lining up with TRBD1. The CDR3 has 15 amino acids. J gave up 5 bases and V 6 bases, and 12 bases lay outside the gene matches. The germline CDR1 and CDR2 sequences are LNHNV and YYDKDF (reference sequence). This CDR3 reads CATREGAGAMYGYTF. Written as DNA, the CDR3 is TGTGCCACCAGGGAGGGGGCGGGGGCGATGTATGGCTACACCTTC.

The sample holds a few counts of this clone. The V call is TRBV5-1, the J call TRBJ1-1; D gene unclear. The V and J ends lost 3 bases and 2 bases respectively, with 8 bases between them. The germline V gene encodes CDR1 SGHRS and CDR2 YFSETQ. The CDR3 is 13 residues long. The CDR3 spells CASSSSPNTEAFF. The CDR3 DNA is TGCGCCAGCAGCTCGTCGCCCAACACTGAAGCTTTCTTT.

The V and J genes are TRBV30 and TRBJ1-2, with 9 bases matching TRBD1. This CDR3 has 15 residues. Germline V gene data show CDR1 as GTSNPN and CDR2 as SVGIG (reference sequence). Losses at the gene ends were 4 bases for V and 1 base for J; bases not matched to a gene: 7. CDR3 in DNA: TGTGCCTGGACCGTTGGGACAGGGAATAACTATGGCTACACCTTC. It specifies CAWTVGTGNNYGYTF.

For the CDR3, the DNA is TGTGCCAGCAGCTTAGCTAAAGAGTCCGGGGAGCTGTTTTTT. This encodes CASSLAKESGELFF. V is TRBV7-6 and J is TRBJ2-2; D gene uncertain. The CDR3 runs 14 residues. The ends were cut back, 0 bases at V and 6 bases at J, with 8 bases in the middle. Germline CDR1 reads SGHVS; CDR2 reads FNYEAQ.

The V and J genes are TRBV13 and TRBJ1-1; possible D gene TRBD1, 6 bases. The germline CDR1 and CDR2 sequences are PRHDT and FYEKMQ (reference sequence). Trimming took 1 base from V and 1 from J, leaving 10 bases between them. There are 15 residues in the CDR3. CDR3: CASSLAGTTNTEAFF. DNA for the CDR3: TGTGCCAGCAGCTTAGCCGGGACAACGAACACTGAAGCTTTCTTT. The complete variable domain, with remaining parts taken from reference TRBV13 and TRBJ1-1, reads AAGVIQSPRHLIKEKRETATLKCYPIPRHDTVYWYQQGPGQDPQFLISFYEKMQSDKGSIPDRFSAQQFSDYHSELNMSSLELGDSALYFCASSLAGTTNTEAFFGQGTRLTVV.

The rearrangement uses TRBV19 and TRBJ2-7; 7 bases fit TRBD2. Germline values: CDR1 LNHDA, CDR2 SQIVND (reference sequence). After removal of 3 bases from V and 3 bases from J, the junction contained 11 bases not matched to a gene. The CDR3 extends over 16 amino acids. In nucleotides, the CDR3 is TGTGCCAGTAGTATTTACCCCTCTGGCGGGGGCTACGAGCAGTACTTC. This gives the protein CASSIYPSGGGYEQYF.

Only one count was recorded for this clone. The rearrangement uses TRBV4-1 and TRBJ1-5; TRBD1 agrees at 7 bases. The CDR3 spans 16 residues. Germline V lookup: CDR1 MGHRA, CDR2 YSYEKL. After removal of 3 bases from V and 3 bases from J, the junction contained 8 bases not matched to a gene. CDR3 nucleotides: TGCGCCAGCAGCCATCCAGGGGGGTCGGTCAATCAGCCCCAGCATTTT. Its translation: CASSHPGGSVNQPQHF.

The rearrangement uses TRBV7-9 and TRBJ2-1, with D unresolved. Per germline, CDR1 SEHNR and CDR2 FQNEAQ (reference sequence). CDR3 length: 14 amino acids. V was cut by 2 bases and J by 0 bases, with 5 bases left in between. CDR3 residues: CASSLLSSYNEQFF. DNA for the CDR3: TGTGCCAGCAGCTTACTAAGCTCCTACAATGAGCAGTTCTTC.

The genes are TRBV9 and TRBJ2-1; a possible D gene is TRBD2 (5 bases). The CDR3 runs to 21 residues. Germline V gene lookup returns CDR1 SGDLS and CDR2 YYNGEE. V lost 4 bases to trimming and J lost 0 bases, with 29 bases between them. The CDR3 DNA is TGTGCCAGCAGCCTACGAAGTTCCCCCTACTCGGCGGGCTACTCCTACAATGAGCAGTTCTTC. Translated: CASSLRSSPYSAGYSYNEQFF.

The chain links TRBV29-1 to TRBJ2-2; D is unclear. Germline V CDR1 and CDR2: SQVTM, ANQGSEA. The CDR3 spans 14 residues. Trimming removed 7 bases from V and 1 base from J, with 13 bases in between. The CDR3 DNA follows: TGCAGCGGATTGTTGGCGGTGAACACCGGGGAGCTGTTTTTT. Amino acids: CSGLLAVNTGELFF.

V is TRBV11-2 and J is TRBJ2-5; 9 nucleotides agree with TRBD1. Germline CDR1 SGHAT, CDR2 FQNNGV. Losses at the gene ends were 5 bases for V and 3 bases for J; bases not matched to a gene: 4. The CDR3 spans 14 residues. The CDR3 here is CASSTRTGEETQYF. CDR3 coding DNA: TGTGCCAGCAGCACCCGGACAGGGGAAGAGACCCAGTACTTC.

The chain is built from TRBV27 and TRBJ2-2, with D hard to call. V shed 6 bases and J shed 7 bases, with 9 bases lying between them. Germline V gene data show CDR1 as MNHEY and CDR2 as SMNVEV (reference sequence). CDR3 length: 12 residues. The CDR3 loop is CASSRRSGELFF. The CDR3 DNA is TGTGCCAGCAGCCGGAGAAGCGGGGAGCTGTTTTTT.

This chain connects TRBV6-1 to TRBJ2-1, with TRBD1 matching 7 bases. The ends lost 4 bases at V and 6 bases at J; junction bases unmatched: 6. This CDR3 has 14 amino acids. The germline V gene encodes CDR1 MNHNS and CDR2 SASEGT. The chain's CDR3 is CASSGQGPGNEQFF. The CDR3 coding sequence is TGTGCCAGCAGTGGACAGGGTCCCGGCAATGAGCAGTTCTTC.

The sample holds one count of this clone. The rearrangement links TRBV4-2 to TRBJ2-7; 9 positions agree with TRBD2. V was clipped by 0 bases and J by 2 bases; unmatched bases: 2. Germline lookup yields CDR1 LGHNA and CDR2 YNFKEQ. The CDR3 is 15 amino acids. The CDR3, as DNA: TGTGCCAGCAGCCAAGAGCGGGAGGGAGCCTACGAGCAGTACTTC. It yields the protein CASSQEREGAYEQYF.